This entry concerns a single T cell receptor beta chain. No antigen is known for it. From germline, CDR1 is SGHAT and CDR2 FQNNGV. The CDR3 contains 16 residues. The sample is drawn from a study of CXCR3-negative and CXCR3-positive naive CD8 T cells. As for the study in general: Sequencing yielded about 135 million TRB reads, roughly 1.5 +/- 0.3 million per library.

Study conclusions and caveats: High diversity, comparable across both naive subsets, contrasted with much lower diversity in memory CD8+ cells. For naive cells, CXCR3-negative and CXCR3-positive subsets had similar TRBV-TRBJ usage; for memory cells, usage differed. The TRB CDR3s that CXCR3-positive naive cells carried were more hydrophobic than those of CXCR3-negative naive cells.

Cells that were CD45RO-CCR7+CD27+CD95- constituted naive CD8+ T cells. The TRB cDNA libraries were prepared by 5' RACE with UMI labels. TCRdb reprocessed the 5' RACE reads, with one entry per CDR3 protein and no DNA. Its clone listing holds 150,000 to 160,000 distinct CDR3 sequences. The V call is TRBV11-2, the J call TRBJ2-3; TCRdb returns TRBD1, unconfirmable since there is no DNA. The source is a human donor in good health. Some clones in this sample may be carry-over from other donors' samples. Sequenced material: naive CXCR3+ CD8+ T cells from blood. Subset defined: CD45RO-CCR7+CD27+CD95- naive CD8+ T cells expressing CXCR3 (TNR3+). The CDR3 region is CASSLVLRQTADTQYF.